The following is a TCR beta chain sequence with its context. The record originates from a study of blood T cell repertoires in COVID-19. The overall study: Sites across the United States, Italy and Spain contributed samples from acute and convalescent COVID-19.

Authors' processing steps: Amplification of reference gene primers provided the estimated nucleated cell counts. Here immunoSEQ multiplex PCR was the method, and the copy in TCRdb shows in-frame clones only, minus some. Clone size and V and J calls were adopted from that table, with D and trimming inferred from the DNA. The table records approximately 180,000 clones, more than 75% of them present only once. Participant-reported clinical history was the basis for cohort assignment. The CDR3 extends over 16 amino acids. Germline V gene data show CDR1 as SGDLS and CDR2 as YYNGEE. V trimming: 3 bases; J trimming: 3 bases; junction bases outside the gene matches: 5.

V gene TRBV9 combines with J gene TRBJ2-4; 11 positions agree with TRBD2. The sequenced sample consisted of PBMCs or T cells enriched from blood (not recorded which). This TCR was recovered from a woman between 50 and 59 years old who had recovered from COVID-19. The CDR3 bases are TGTGCCAGCAGCGAGACTAGCGGGATTGGCAAAAACATTCAGTACTTC. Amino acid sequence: CASSETSGIGKNIQYF. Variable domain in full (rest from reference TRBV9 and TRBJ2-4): DSGVTQTPKHLITATGQRVTLRCSPRSGDLSVYWYQQSLDQGLQFLIQYYNGEERAKGNILERFSAQQFPDLHSELNLSSLELGDSALYFCASSETSGIGKNIQYFGAGTRLSVL.